This TCR beta chain is from a study of blood T cell repertoires in COVID-19. Study-level background: T cells, B-cell-depleted T cells, or PBMCs provided the cDNA or gDNA that served as material.

In this sample, this clone turned up many times. Source study methods: For nucleated cells, counts were estimated from reference gene primer amplification. Produced via immunoSEQ multiplex PCR; TCRdb's table is partial and in-frame only. V and J calls and clone size are given by that table; D and trimming were obtained from the DNA. Of about 280,000 clones in the sample, roughly 88% are singletons; the top ten hold approximately 8.5%. This CDR3 region has 16 residues. Germline V gene data show CDR1 as MGHDK and CDR2 as SYGVNS. Trimming at V came to 6 bases and at J to 2 bases, leaving 13 bases not matched to a gene.

The sequenced material came from peripheral blood. This sequence was found in a man younger than 30 with active or convalescent COVID-19. The chain uses TRBV25-1 and TRBJ2-7; 7 bases fit TRBD1. CDR3 loop: CASSRTGESLTYEQYF. The CDR3 DNA sequence: TGTGCCAGCAGCCGTACAGGGGAGTCTTTAACCTACGAGCAGTACTTC.